The 21 T cell receptor beta chains below were found in one sample sequenced in a study of cytomegalovirus exposure and HLA in healthy donors. The PCR was carried out with 60 Vbeta primers and 13 Jbeta primers. TCRdb keeps only in-frame clones here, not all; method: immunoSEQ multiplex PCR. The repertoire holds 90,000 to 120,000 clones, with 60% to 80% as singletons. Sequencing was done on a sample of PBMCs. The source is a man aged 18 to 30 in good health and CMV-seronegative.

This sequence joins TRBV6-7 and TRBJ1-5; D possibly corresponds to TRBD1 (6 bases). TRBV6-7 is filed as an ORF, its function uncertain. This CDR3 is 20 amino acids long. V lost 2 bases to trimming and J lost 5 bases, with 28 bases between them. The CDR3 protein is CASSYPPEIQEDSSDQPQHF. The CDR3, as DNA: TGTGCCAGCAGTTACCCCCCCGAGATCCAGGAGGACAGCTCAGATCAGCCCCAGCATTTT.

CDR3 residues: CASSSHLGGSADTQYF. CDR3 in DNA: TGTGCCAGCAGCTCACACCTGGGAGGTTCAGCAGATACGCAGTATTTT. The chain carries TRBV7-6 and TRBJ2-3, with a weak D call TRBD2 (6 bases). Germline CDR1 and CDR2: SGHVS and FNYEAQ. The CDR3 runs to 16 residues. V dropped 4 bases and J dropped 4 bases, with 18 bases sitting between them.

This chain uses TRBV21-1 with TRBJ1-5. TRBV21-1 is labeled a pseudogene. This CDR3 has 15 amino acids. In DNA form, the CDR3 reads TGTGCCAGCAACCCCATAGAAATCAGCAATCAGCCCCAGCATTTT. Protein sequence: CASNPIEISNQPQHF.

The V and J genes are TRBV7-6 and TRBJ2-1; 11 bases map to TRBD2. The CDR3 totals 14 residues. Per the germline V gene, CDR1 is SGHVS and CDR2 is FNYEAQ. The trim removed 5 bases at V and 6 bases at J, leaving 3 bases unmatched. In DNA form, the CDR3 reads TGTGCCAGCAGCGTCGGGACTAGCGGCAATGAGCAGTTCTTC. Its protein product is CASSVGTSGNEQFF.

The chain joins TRBV7-8 to TRBJ1-5; D is unclear. The germline V gene has CDR1 SGHVS and CDR2 FQNEAQ. This CDR3 region has 15 residues. V was trimmed by 0 bases and J by 4 bases, leaving 10 bases between them. As DNA, the CDR3 is TGTGCCAGCAGCTTAGCGGGTAGCCTAAATCAGCCCCAGCATTTT. Translated, it gives CASSLAGSLNQPQHF.

The CDR3 bases are TGTGCCAGCAGTGAAGCGGGACAGAATAATTCACCCCTCCACTTT. As protein: CASSEAGQNNSPLHF. V gene TRBV6-1 combines with J gene TRBJ1-6, with 7 bases lining up with TRBD1. Trimming took 0 bases from V and 5 from J; bases not matched to a gene: 1. This CDR3 has 15 residues. Germline-derived CDR1 and CDR2 are MNHNS and SASEGT.

The genes are TRBV28 and TRBJ1-5; D is unclear. This CDR3 contains 16 residues. Deletions cut 3 bases from V and 2 bases from J, with 14 bases between. Germline values: CDR1 MDHEN, CDR2 SYDVKM. The CDR3 DNA reads TGTGCCAGCAGTTTTTCCCGCCTGGGCGGCAATCAGCCCCAGCATTTT. This translates into CASSFSRLGGNQPQHF. The variable domain in full, completed from reference TRBV28 and TRBJ1-5, reads DVKVTQSSRYLVKRTGEKVFLECVQDMDHENMFWYRQDPGLGLRLIYFSYDVKMKEKGDIPEGYSVSREKKERFSLILESASTNQTSMYLCASSFSRLGGNQPQHFGDGTRLSIL.

This clone occurred a few times. Here the CDR3 DNA reads TGTGCCAGCTGCCGGGACAGGTCCTACAATGAGCAGTTCTTC. Protein: CASCRDRSYNEQFF. V is TRBV2 and J is TRBJ2-1; 8 nucleotides agree with TRBD1. Germline V CDR1 and CDR2: SNHLY, FYNNEI. The CDR3 is 14 residues long. Trimming took 8 bases from V and 1 from J; bases not matched to a gene: 4.

The V and J genes are TRBV5-4 and TRBJ2-4, with D perhaps TRBD2 (5 bases). V gave up 6 bases and J gave up 2 bases, with 9 bases separating them. Germline assignment: CDR1 SGHNT and CDR2 YYREEE (reference sequence). The CDR3 consists of 13 residues. The CDR3 protein is CASNQDSKNIQYF. CDR3 coding DNA: TGTGCCAGCAATCAGGACTCCAAAAACATTCAGTACTTC.

This chain uses TRBV9 with TRBJ1-1; TRBD1 matches at 7 bases. V lost 2 bases and J lost 11; bases outside the gene matches: 15. Germline CDR1 reads SGDLS; CDR2 reads YYNGEE. This CDR3 is built from 15 residues. The CDR3 region is CASSVFPGTAPEAFF. DNA for the CDR3: TGTGCCAGCAGCGTTTTCCCCGGGACAGCCCCCGAGGCTTTCTTT.

The CDR3 loop reads CASTRGAGSLNEQFF. The CDR3, as DNA: TGTGCCAGCACCCGGGGGGCAGGGTCCCTCAATGAGCAGTTCTTC. The chain recombines TRBV5-4 with TRBJ2-1; weak D call: TRBD2 (7 bases). The CDR3 loop spans 15 amino acids. CDR1 is SGHNT, CDR2 YYREEE, per germline (reference sequence). V was pared by 6 bases and J by 6 bases, with 19 bases between. Full variable domain (remainder filled in from reference TRBV5-4 and TRBJ2-1): ETGVTQSPTHLIKTRGQQVTLRCSSQSGHNTVSWYQQALGQGPQFIFQYYREEENGRGNFPPRFSGLQFPNYSSELNVNALELDDSALYLCASTRGAGSLNEQFFGPGTRLTVL.

The chain has TRBV5-1 and TRBJ2-5; D ambiguous. Per the germline V gene, CDR1 is SGHRS and CDR2 is YFSETQ. Trimming left V 0 bases short and J 5 bases short, with 8 bases between. The CDR3 covers 13 residues. Here the CDR3 reads CASSLVPTETQYF. The CDR3 nucleotides read TGCGCCAGCAGCTTGGTCCCAACTGAGACCCAGTACTTC. Full variable domain (missing parts from reference TRBV5-1 and TRBJ2-5): KAGVTQTPRYLIKTRGQQVTLSCSPISGHRSVSWYQQTPGQGLQFLFEYFSETQRNKGNFPGRFSGRQFSNSRSEMNVSTLELGDSALYLCASSLVPTETQYFGPGTRLLVL.

The chain couples TRBV7-9 to TRBJ2-7, with D perhaps TRBD2 (7 bases). The CDR3 totals 15 residues. The V end lost 4 bases, the J end lost 3 bases, and 16 bases lay between the germline ends. Germline V gene lookup returns CDR1 SEHNR and CDR2 FQNEAQ (reference sequence). The CDR3 is CASSSGAGARYEQYF. CDR3 sequence (DNA): TGTGCCAGCAGCTCCGGGGCGGGGGCCCGCTACGAGCAGTACTTC.

The J gene is TRBJ2-6, the V gene TRBV7-2; no firm D call. CDR3 length equals 16 residues. V gave up 5 bases and J gave up 4 bases, with 15 bases separating them. From germline, CDR1 is SGHTA and CDR2 FQGNSA. The CDR3 region is CASSPSVLWGANVLTF. The CDR3 nucleotides read TGTGCCAGCAGCCCTTCGGTCCTCTGGGGGGCCAACGTCCTGACTTTC.

V and J are TRBV19 and TRBJ2-7; D is uncertain. Deletions cut 5 bases from V and 2 bases from J, with 13 bases between. Germline-derived CDR1 and CDR2 are LNHDA and SQIVND (reference sequence). This CDR3 contains 14 residues. CDR3 in amino acids: CASSPRPDTYEQYF. The CDR3 DNA reads as TGTGCCAGTAGTCCCCGCCCAGATACCTACGAGCAGTACTTC.

This chain connects TRBV5-1 to TRBJ2-3, with 9 bases matching TRBD1. CDR1 is SGHRS and CDR2 is YFSETQ in the germline V gene. With 4 bases clipped from V and 2 bases from J, the junction kept 8 bases outside the gene matches. The CDR3 loop spans 16 amino acids. CDR3 sequence: CASSALQGAPTDTQYF. The CDR3 region has the DNA TGCGCCAGCAGCGCCTTACAGGGGGCGCCCACAGATACGCAGTATTTT.

The V gene is TRBV7-8, the J gene TRBJ1-5, with a weak D call TRBD1 (6 bases). The CDR3 spans 14 residues. Germline V gene sequence: CDR1 SGHVS, CDR2 FQNEAQ. The V gene lost 3 bases and the J gene lost 5 bases, with 11 bases spanning the gap. The CDR3 protein is CASSFNRDDQPQHF. Here the CDR3 DNA reads TGTGCCAGCAGCTTTAACAGGGACGATCAGCCCCAGCATTTT.

This clone was seen more than once but under ten times. The chain combines TRBV10-1 with TRBJ2-7; 7 bases agree with TRBD1. Germline V gene sequence: CDR1 WNHNN, CDR2 SYGVQD (reference sequence). This CDR3 contains 12 residues. Losses at the gene ends were 6 bases for V and 3 bases for J; bases not matched to a gene: 2. The CDR3 protein is CASSRDSYEQYF. The CDR3 DNA sequence: TGCGCCAGCAGCCGGGACAGCTACGAGCAGTACTTC.

The CDR3 loop is CASSLEWGGTDTQYF. For the CDR3, the DNA is TGCGCCAGCAGCTTGGAGTGGGGGGGTACAGATACGCAGTATTTT. V and J are TRBV5-1 and TRBJ2-3; 7 nucleotides line up with TRBD2. This CDR3 spans 15 amino acids. V trimming: 0 bases; J trimming: 3 bases; junction bases outside the gene matches: 4. From germline, CDR1 is SGHRS and CDR2 YFSETQ. The full variable domain, rest sourced from reference TRBV5-1 and TRBJ2-3, is KAGVTQTPRYLIKTRGQQVTLSCSPISGHRSVSWYQQTPGQGLQFLFEYFSETQRNKGNFPGRFSGRQFSNSRSEMNVSTLELGDSALYLCASSLEWGGTDTQYFGPGTRLTVL.

The rearrangement joins TRBV5-1 to TRBJ2-1; weak D call: TRBD2 (6 bases). There are 14 residues in the CDR3. Looked up from germline, CDR1 is SGHRS and CDR2 is YFSETQ. V lost 4 bases and J lost 7, with 15 bases in between. CDR3 in DNA: TGCGCCAGCAGCCCAGGGACTCCGAGAAATGAGCAGTTCTTC. As protein: CASSPGTPRNEQFF. The full variable domain, completed using reference TRBV5-1 and TRBJ2-1, is KAGVTQTPRYLIKTRGQQVTLSCSPISGHRSVSWYQQTPGQGLQFLFEYFSETQRNKGNFPGRFSGRQFSNSRSEMNVSTLELGDSALYLCASSPGTPRNEQFFGPGTRLTVL.

Concerning this clone: At one boundary the junction diverges from the germline segment, which might be a read error. This chain links TRBV29-1 with TRBJ1-2; possibly TRBD1 for D (5 bases). The CDR3 is made up of 11 amino acids. Looked up from germline, CDR1 is SQVTM and CDR2 is ANQGSEA. The chain's CDR3 is CSVTGSYGYPF. The CDR3 nucleotides are TGCAGCGTTACAGGATCCTATGGCTACCCCTTC.